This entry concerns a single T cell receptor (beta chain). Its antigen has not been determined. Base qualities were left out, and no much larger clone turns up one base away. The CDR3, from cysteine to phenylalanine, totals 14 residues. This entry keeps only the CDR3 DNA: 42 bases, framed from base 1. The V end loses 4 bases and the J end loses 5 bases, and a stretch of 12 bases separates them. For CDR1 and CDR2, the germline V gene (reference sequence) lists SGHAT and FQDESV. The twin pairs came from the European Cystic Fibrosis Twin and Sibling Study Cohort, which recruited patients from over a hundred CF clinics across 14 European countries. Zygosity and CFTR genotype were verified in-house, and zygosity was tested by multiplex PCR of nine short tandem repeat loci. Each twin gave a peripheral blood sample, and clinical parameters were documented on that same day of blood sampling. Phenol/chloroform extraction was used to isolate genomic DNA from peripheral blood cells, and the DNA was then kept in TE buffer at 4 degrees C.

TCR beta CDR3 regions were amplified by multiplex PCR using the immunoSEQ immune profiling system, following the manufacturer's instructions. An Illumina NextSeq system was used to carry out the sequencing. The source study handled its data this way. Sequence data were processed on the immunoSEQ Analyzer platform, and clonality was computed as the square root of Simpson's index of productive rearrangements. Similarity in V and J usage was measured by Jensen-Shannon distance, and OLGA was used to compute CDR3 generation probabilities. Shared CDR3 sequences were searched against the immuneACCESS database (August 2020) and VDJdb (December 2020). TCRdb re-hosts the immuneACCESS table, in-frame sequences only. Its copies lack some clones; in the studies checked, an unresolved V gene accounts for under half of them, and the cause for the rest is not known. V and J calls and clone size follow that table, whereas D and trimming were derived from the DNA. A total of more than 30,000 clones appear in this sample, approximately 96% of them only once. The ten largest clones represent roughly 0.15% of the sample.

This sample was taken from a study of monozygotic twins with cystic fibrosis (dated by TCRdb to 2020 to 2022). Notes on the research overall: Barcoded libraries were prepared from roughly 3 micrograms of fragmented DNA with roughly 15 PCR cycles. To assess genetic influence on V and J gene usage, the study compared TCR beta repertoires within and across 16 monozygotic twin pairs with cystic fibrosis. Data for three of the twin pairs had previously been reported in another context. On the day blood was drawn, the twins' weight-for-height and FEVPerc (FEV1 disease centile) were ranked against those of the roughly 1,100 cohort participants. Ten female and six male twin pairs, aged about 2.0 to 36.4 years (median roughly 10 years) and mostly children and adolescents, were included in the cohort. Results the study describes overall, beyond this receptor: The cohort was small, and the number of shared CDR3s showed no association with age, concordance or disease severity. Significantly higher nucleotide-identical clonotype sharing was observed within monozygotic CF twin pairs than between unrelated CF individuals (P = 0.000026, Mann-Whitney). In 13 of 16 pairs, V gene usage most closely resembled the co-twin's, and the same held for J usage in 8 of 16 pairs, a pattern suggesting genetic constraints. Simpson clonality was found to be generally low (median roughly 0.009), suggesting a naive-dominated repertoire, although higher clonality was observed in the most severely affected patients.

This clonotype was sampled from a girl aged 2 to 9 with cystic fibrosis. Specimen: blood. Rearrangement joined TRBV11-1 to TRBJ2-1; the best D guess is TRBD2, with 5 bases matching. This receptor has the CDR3 CASSYRGWDNEQFF. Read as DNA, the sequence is TGTGCCAGCAGCTATAGAGGGTGGGACAATGAGCAGTTCTTC.